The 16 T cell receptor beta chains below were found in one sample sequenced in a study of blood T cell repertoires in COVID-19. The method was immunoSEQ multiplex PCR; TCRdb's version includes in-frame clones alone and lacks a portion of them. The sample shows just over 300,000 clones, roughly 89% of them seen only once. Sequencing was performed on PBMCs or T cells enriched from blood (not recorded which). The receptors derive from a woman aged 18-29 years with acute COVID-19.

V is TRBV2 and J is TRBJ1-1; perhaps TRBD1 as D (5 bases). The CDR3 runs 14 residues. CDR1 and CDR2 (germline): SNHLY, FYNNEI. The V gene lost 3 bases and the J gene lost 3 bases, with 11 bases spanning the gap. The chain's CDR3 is CASSDGAIYTEAFF. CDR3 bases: TGTGCCAGCAGTGATGGGGCGATATACACTGAAGCTTTCTTT. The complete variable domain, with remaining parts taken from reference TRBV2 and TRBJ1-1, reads EPEVTQTPSHQVTQMGQEVILRCVPISNHLYFYWYRQILGQKVEFLVSFYNNEISEKSEIFDDQFSVERPDGSNFTLKIRSTKLEDSAMYFCASSDGAIYTEAFFGQGTRLTVV.

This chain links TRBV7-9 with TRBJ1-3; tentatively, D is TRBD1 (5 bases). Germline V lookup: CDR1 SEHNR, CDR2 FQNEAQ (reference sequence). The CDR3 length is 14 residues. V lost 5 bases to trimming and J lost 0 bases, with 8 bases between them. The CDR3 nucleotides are TGTGCCAGCAGCCCGACAGTCTCTGGAAACACCATATATTTT. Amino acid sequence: CASSPTVSGNTIYF.

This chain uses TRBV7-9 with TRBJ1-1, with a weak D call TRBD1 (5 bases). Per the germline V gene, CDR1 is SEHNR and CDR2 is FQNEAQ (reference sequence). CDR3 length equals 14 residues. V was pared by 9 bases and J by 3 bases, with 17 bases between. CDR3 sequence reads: CARAALQGDTEAFF. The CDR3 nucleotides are TGTGCCAGGGCGGCCTTACAAGGGGACACTGAAGCTTTCTTT.

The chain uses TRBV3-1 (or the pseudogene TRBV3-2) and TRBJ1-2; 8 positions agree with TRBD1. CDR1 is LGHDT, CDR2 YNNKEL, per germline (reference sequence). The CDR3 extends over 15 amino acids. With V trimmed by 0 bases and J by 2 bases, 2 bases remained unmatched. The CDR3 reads CASSQEGDRNYGYTF. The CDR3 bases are TGTGCCAGCAGCCAAGAAGGGGACAGGAACTATGGCTACACCTTC.

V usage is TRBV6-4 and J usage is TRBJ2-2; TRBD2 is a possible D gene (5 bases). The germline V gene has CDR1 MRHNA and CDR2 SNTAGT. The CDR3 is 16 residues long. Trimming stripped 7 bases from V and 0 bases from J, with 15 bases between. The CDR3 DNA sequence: TGTGCCAGCAAATATAGCTCGGGGTCGAACACCGGGGAGCTGTTTTTT. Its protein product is CASKYSSGSNTGELFF.

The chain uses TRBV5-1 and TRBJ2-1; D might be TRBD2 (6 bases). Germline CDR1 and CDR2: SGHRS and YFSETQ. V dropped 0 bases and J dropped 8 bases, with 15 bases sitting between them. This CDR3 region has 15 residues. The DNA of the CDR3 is TGCGCCAGCAGCTTGGCGGGACTGGTGATGGATGAGCAGTTCTTC. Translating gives CASSLAGLVMDEQFF.

The CDR3 loop reads CASSIGSQETQYF. In DNA form, the CDR3 reads TGTGCCAGTAGTATTGGGAGCCAAGAGACCCAGTACTTC. V usage is TRBV19 and J usage is TRBJ2-5; a possible D gene is TRBD2 (5 bases). The germline V gene has CDR1 LNHDA and CDR2 SQIVND (reference sequence). Deletions cut 3 bases from V and 1 base from J, with 6 bases between. CDR3 size: 13 residues.

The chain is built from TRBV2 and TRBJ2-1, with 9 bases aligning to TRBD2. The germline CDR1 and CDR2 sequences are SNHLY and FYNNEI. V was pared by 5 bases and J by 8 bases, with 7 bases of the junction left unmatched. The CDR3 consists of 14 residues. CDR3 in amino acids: CASSSGTSYYEQFF. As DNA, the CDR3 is TGTGCCAGCAGTTCCGGGACTAGCTATTATGAGCAGTTCTTC. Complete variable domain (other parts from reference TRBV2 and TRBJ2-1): EPEVTQTPSHQVTQMGQEVILRCVPISNHLYFYWYRQILGQKVEFLVSFYNNEISEKSEIFDDQFSVERPDGSNFTLKIRSTKLEDSAMYFCASSSGTSYYEQFFGPGTRLTVL.

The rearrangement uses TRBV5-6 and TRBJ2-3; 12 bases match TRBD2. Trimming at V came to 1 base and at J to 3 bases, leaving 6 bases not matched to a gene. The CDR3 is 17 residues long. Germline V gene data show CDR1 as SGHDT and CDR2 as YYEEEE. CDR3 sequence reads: CASSLRTSGTGTDTQYF. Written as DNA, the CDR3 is TGTGCCAGCAGCTTGCGGACTAGCGGGACGGGAACAGATACGCAGTATTTT.

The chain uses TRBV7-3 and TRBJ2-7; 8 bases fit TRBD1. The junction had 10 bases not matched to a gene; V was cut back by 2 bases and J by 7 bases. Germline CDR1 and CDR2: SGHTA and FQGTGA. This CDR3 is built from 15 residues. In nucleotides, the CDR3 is TGTGCCAGCAGCTTAGACGGGACAGGAGTTTATGAGCAGTACTTC. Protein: CASSLDGTGVYEQYF.

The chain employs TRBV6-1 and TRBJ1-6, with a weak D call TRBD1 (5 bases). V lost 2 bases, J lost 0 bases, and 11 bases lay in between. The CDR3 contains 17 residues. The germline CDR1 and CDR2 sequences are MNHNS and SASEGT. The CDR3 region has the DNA TGTGCCAGCAGTGAACTTCCCGGGGGCTCCTATAATTCACCCCTCCACTTT. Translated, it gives CASSELPGGSYNSPLHF.

In nucleotides, the CDR3 is TGTGCCAGCAGCGCCGACCTGACAGGGGGCCTGTCTGGCTACACCTTC. Its translation: CASSADLTGGLSGYTF. The chain recombines TRBV9 with TRBJ1-2, with 10 bases that match TRBD1. The CDR3 length is 16 residues. Germline V gene lookup returns CDR1 SGDLS and CDR2 YYNGEE. V trimming: 3 bases; J trimming: 7 bases; junction bases outside the gene matches: 12.

The CDR3: CASSAHRDRGSYNEQFF. The CDR3 DNA sequence: TGTGCCAGCAGCGCCCATAGGGACAGGGGGTCCTACAATGAGCAGTTCTTC. The chain is built from TRBV7-3 and TRBJ2-1; TRBD1 matches at 11 bases. The CDR3 has 17 residues. The junction had 7 bases not matched to a gene; V was cut back by 5 bases and J by 1 base. Germline CDR1 is SGHTA and CDR2 is FQGTGA. Together with reference TRBV7-3 and TRBJ2-1, the CDR3 gives the full variable domain: GAGVSQTPSNKVTEKGKYVELRCDPISGHTALYWYRQSLGQGPEFLIYFQGTGAADDSGLPNDRFFAVRPEGSVSTLKIQRTERGDSAVYLCASSAHRDRGSYNEQFFGPGTRLTVL.

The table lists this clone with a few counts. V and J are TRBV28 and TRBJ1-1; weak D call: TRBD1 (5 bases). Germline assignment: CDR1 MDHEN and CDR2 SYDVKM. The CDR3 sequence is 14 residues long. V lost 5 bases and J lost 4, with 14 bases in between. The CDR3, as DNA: TGTGCCAGCAGTGGGCAGGGAGGCTCCACTGAAGCTTTCTTT. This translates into CASSGQGGSTEAFF.

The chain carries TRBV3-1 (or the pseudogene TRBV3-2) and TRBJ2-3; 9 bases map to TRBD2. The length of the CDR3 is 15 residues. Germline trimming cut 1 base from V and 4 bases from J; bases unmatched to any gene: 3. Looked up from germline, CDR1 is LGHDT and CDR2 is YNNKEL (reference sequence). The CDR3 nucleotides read TGTGCCAGCAGCCAAGTAGCGGGAGTCCCAGATACGCAGTATTTT. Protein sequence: CASSQVAGVPDTQYF.

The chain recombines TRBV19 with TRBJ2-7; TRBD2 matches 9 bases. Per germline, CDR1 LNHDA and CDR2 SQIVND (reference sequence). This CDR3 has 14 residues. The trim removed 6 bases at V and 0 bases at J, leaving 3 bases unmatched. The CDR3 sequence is CASSLSGSSYEQYF. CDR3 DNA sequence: TGTGCCAGTAGCCTTAGCGGGAGCTCCTACGAGCAGTACTTC.